A selection of T cell receptor beta chains follows, all from one sample in a study of blood T cell repertoires in COVID-19. Profiling relied on immunoSEQ multiplex PCR, and the TCRdb table lists in-frame clones only, not all of them. The sample lists about 290,000 clones, 85% occurring once. Sample: peripheral blood. These receptors were collected from a woman in her 50s with active or convalescent COVID-19. Both conserved end residues are part of each CDR3. Fields, in order: V gene, clone size, J gene, D gene, CDR3 DNA, CDR3 protein. D genes are given only for firm matches. The size field is filled for only some rows; it gives once, few, many or a size class.

>TRBV6-4|NA|TRBJ1-3|TRBD1
TGTGCCAGCAGTGACTCGACGCCACAGGGGGCGCCGGGAAACACCATATATTTT
CASSDSTPQGAPGNTIYF
>TRBV28|NA|TRBJ1-1|NA
TGTGCCAGCAGACACAGCATACTCGGTGAAGCTTTCTTT
CASRHSILGEAFF
>TRBV13|NA|TRBJ2-7|TRBD2
TGTGCCAGCAGCTCCCGAGCTAGCGGGAGCTCCTACGAGCAGTACTTC
CASSSRASGSSYEQYF
>TRBV3-1/TRBV3-2|NA|TRBJ1-2|NA
TGTGCCAGCAGCCAGTCGGGGATCTATGGCTACACCTTC
CASSQSGIYGYTF
>TRBV5-1|NA|TRBJ2-5|TRBD2
TGCGCCAGCAGCTTGAATAGCGGGAGAGACCAAGAGACCCAGTACTTC
CASSLNSGRDQETQYF
>TRBV18|NA|TRBJ2-1|TRBD2
TGTGCCAGCTCACCAGCTTCGGGAGCCGGGACTAGGTATCGAATAGCCCAGTTCTTC
CASSPASGAGTRYRIAQFF
>TRBV5-6|NA|TRBJ1-2|TRBD1
TGTGCCAGCAGCCCGACAGGGGCGGGATATGGCTACACCTTC
CASSPTGAGYGYTF
>TRBV6-6|NA|TRBJ2-1|TRBD1
TGTGCCAGCAGTTCCAGACAGGGGAGCTGGGAGCAGTTCTTC
CASSSRQGSWEQFF
>TRBV9|NA|TRBJ2-3|NA
TGTGCCAGCAGCGTAGGCGGTGGATTGAGTAGCACAGATACGCAGTATTTT
CASSVGGGLSSTDTQYF
>TRBV28|NA|TRBJ1-2|TRBD1
TGTGCCAGCACCACGCCAGGGGGCTGGTATGGCTACACCTTC
CASTTPGGWYGYTF
>TRBV3-1/TRBV3-2|few|TRBJ2-2|TRBD2
TGTGCCAGCCGGAAGGGGACTAGCGGGAGTTTGGGGGAGCTGTTTTTT
CASRKGTSGSLGELFF
>TRBV9|few|TRBJ1-5|TRBD1
TGTGCCAGCAGTGAGCAGGGGGCTGATCAGCCCCAGCATTTT
CASSEQGADQPQHF
>TRBV7-2|NA|TRBJ1-2|TRBD1
TGTGCCAGCAGCTTGAAGGGACAGGGGTATGGCTACACCTTC
CASSLKGQGYGYTF
>TRBV19|NA|TRBJ1-2|NA
TGTGCCAGTAGTACCCGGTTAGAGCCGTATGGCTACACCTTC
CASSTRLEPYGYTF
>TRBV15|once|TRBJ2-5|NA
TGTGCCACCAGCAGCCAGTACCAAGAGACCCAGTACTTC
CATSSQYQETQYF
>TRBV24-1|NA|TRBJ2-2|TRBD1
TGTGCCACCCGGACAGGGGCGAACACCGGGGAGCTGTTTTTT
CATRTGANTGELFF
>TRBV5-5|NA|TRBJ2-1|TRBD2
TGTGCCAGCAGCCGGACTAGCGGGCTGAACAATGAGCAGTTCTTC
CASSRTSGLNNEQFF
>TRBV6-5|NA|TRBJ1-3|NA
TGTGCCAGCAGGGTCCCCGGTGGCACCATATATTTT
CASRVPGGTIYF
>TRBV9|NA|TRBJ1-1|NA
TGTGCCAGCAGCGTAGGGGGAGCTGACACTGAAGCTTTCTTT
CASSVGGADTEAFF
>TRBV29-1|NA|TRBJ2-7|NA
TGCAGCGTGGCCGGAACCTCCTCGGGGGAGCAGTACTTC
CSVAGTSSGEQYF